This T cell receptor beta chain derives from a study of cytomegalovirus exposure and HLA in healthy donors (dated by TCRdb to about 2017). With regard to the full study: An earlier analysis of 550 to 700 of the donors reported roughly 270 Gb of sequence data and roughly 100 million unique TCR beta sequences from 150 million to 200 million T cells. An early release that covered around 590 HLA-typed donors contained 300 to 350 gigabases of sequencing data and tens of millions of unique TCR sequences. Of the 350 to 450 genotyped donors, 65% to 90% fell in the genetic ancestry cluster associated with self-reported Caucasian donors. The study aimed to test whether cataloging public T cell receptors could reveal signatures of past pathogen exposure. The study profiled the T cell repertoires of around 700 subjects by immunosequencing and related them to cytomegalovirus serostatus. A separate validation cohort of about 110 different subjects was used in addition to the approximately 670-subject first cohort. High-throughput TCR immunosequencing, statistical association of individual TCRs with disease status, and machine learning were combined to predict cytomegalovirus infection status. In a later analysis, previously published TCR beta repertoires from roughly 710 donors were re-analyzed and high-resolution HLA genotyping was added so that TCR occurrence patterns could be studied. Rather than drawing on any new phenotypic data, the later analysis identified candidate immune exposures from TCR beta sequences and the way those sequences occurred across donors. In an earlier analysis of roughly 600 of the donors, high-throughput TCR beta sequencing was used to judge whether each TCR beta V gene segment behaved as functional or pseudogenic. Donor age, sex, ethnicity and CMV serostatus were compiled together with the repertoire data. A later genetic analysis used genome-wide SNP genotypes for about 60% of the roughly 700 donors, treating that subset as a discovery cohort. All discovery cohort repertoires had been generated using a single sequencing platform. HLA typing included class I and class II loci at four-digit resolution. Typing coverage varied by locus: roughly 620-640 donors for A, B, C, DRB1 and DQB1; approximately 560 for DQA1; more than 600 for DPA1; roughly 450 for DPB1. Roughly five DR-DQ haplotypes were handled as single units for association and clustering, since linkage in the cohort was strong. On average, around 230,000 unique TCR beta nucleotide sequences were sequenced per donor among about 400 genotyped donors of the cohort, with about 17% of those sequences being non-productive.

Receptor libraries were prepared by the immunoSEQ multiplex PCR assay. For the multiplex PCR, a mixture combining 60 forward primers for TCR Vbeta segments and 13 reverse primers for TCR Jbeta segments was used. A multiplex PCR assay on genomic DNA amplified the CDR3 region of rearranged TCR beta genes. The Illumina HiSeq System was used to sequence the amplified TCR beta libraries as 87-base-pair reads. Turning to the authors' computational methods: A later analysis counted approximately 84 million unique TCR beta chains across the 666 repertoires, and around 9.9 million of these chains were shared by at least two donors. To remove PCR and sequencing errors, raw reads were error-corrected and collapsed into unique sequences using a nearest-neighbor algorithm that merged closely related sequences. To assign V, D and J gene segments, CDR3 sequences were aligned to IMGT reference sequences. For a sequence to be retained, at least a six-nucleotide match to both a V gene segment and a J gene segment was required. A rearrangement was called productive if the CDR3 had no stop codons and remained in frame with V and J, and every other rearrangement was called non-productive. CDR3 was defined according to IMGT convention as the region running from the second conserved V-encoded cysteine to the conserved J-encoded phenylalanine. The earlier analysis of about 610 of the donors excluded sequences that lacked an unambiguous match to a single V gene segment. An earlier analysis of several hundred of the donors classified V segments as functional when productive rearrangements were above 56.7% and as segregating when the standard deviation between donors was above 5%. A statistical classification framework was built to diagnose cytomegalovirus status from the catalog of TCR beta chain sequences. V and J gene assignment, in a later analysis, came from comparing TCR nucleotide sequences with IMGT/GENE-DB human TR gene sequences. The TCRdist pipeline was used in a later analysis to assign CDR3 sequences and most-parsimonious VDJ recombination scenarios. In a later analysis, every TCR beta chain was defined by the combination of its CDR3 amino acid sequence and its V-gene family, and reads without a unique V-gene family were dropped. A later analysis removed 450 to 600 highly shared, low-generation-probability nucleotide sequences to deal with suspected cross-contamination and a sequencing artifact. In a later analysis, a clonal expansion index was calculated for each public chain from normalized within-repertoire ranks of inferred template counts. Generation probabilities in a later analysis came from a VDJ recombination model fitted to out-of-frame rearrangements, and those results were checked against IGoR. In a later analysis, TCR-TCR, TCR-HLA and TCR-CMV co-occurrence was scored with hypergeometric tests, and a repertoire-size bias correction was applied to TCR pairs. To estimate false discovery rates, a later analysis permuted the HLA or CMV assignments 20 times. A later analysis grouped co-occurring TCRs with DBSCAN, adding TCRdist sequence similarity when clustering within HLA-allele-positive subsets. Repertoires with fewer than 30,000 or more than 120,000 public chains, plus five repertoires with anomalous nucleotide sharing, were excluded from co-occurrence clustering. As stored in TCRdb, this immuneACCESS dataset retains in-frame rearrangements with V and J assigned. A fraction of the clones does not appear; measured against another copy, unresolved V genes explain less than half of the discrepancy, and the remainder lacks a known reason. D and trimming were read from the DNA, whereas the V and J calls and clone size are those reported in that table. The sample table holds around 75,000 clones. Approximately 1.4% of the sample is taken by the ten largest.

As concerns this clone: Its antigen specificity is not known.

Results and caveats for the whole study, not just this receptor: The authors suggested that the approach could potentially be extended to other disease states and immunological phenotypes. Roughly uniform sequencing depth across donors was assumed in presence/absence analyses, although this assumption may not hold. Most TCR sequences were observed very rarely across donors, whereas some public TCRs were present in many individuals. Some IMGT-functional V segments, including TRBV6-2 and TRBV6-3, could not be told apart with the 87-base-pair reads, so those segments were excluded. When HLA alleles, especially DR and DQ, strongly co-occurred, attributing TCR associations to individual alleles was difficult. Compared with the roughly 720-donor mean, donors in an Asian-associated ancestry cluster had fewer N-insertions in productive TCRs, according to a later genetic analysis. The only immune exposure information available for the cohort was CMV serostatus. Linkage disequilibrium might explain the correlated functional status among segregating V segments, but an unknown experimental factor could not be excluded. According to a later analysis, parvovirus B19, influenza, CMV and Epstein-Barr virus appeared linked to several top co-occurrence clusters. Because counts were too low, about 18 rarely observed V segments, including chromosome 9 orphons, were left out of the earlier analysis of several hundred of the donors. A group of highly shared sequence variants was considered likely to be a technical artifact of the sequencing pipeline. A few of the identified cytomegalovirus-associated TCR beta chains were confirmed in vitro to be specific for cytomegalovirus antigens. In a later analysis, most CMV-associated TCR beta chains were found to appear HLA-restricted, with HLA associations seemingly driven largely by CMV exposure. In this cohort, only TCR beta chains were sequenced, and detectable features were limited by the absence of alpha or paired-chain data. A later analysis associated 15,000 to 20,000 TCR beta sequences with specific HLA alleles at a false discovery rate of 0.05. In a later analysis, HLA-associated TCR beta chains showed more clonal expansion and lower generation probabilities than non-associated chains that were equally common. In both the original and validation cohorts, the classifier was reported to diagnose cytomegalovirus status with high specificity and sensitivity. Because some donors lacked HLA typing at each locus, the association tests relied only on the typed subset. A further reported finding was that TCR beta sequences accurately predicted the HLA-A and HLA-B alleles for most subjects in the first cohort. In an earlier analysis of roughly 560 of the donors, most TCR beta V segments were observed in productive rearrangements about 87% or about 30% of the time, broadly matching IMGT annotations. The study gave a list of more than 150 TCR beta chains associated with cytomegalovirus. An association between a missense DCLRE1C variant and V-gene and J-gene trimming of TCR beta chains was found in a later genetic analysis and replicated in an independent cohort. In a later analysis, the rate of TCR association differed among HLA loci, with DRB1 alleles having the most associated TCRs and HLA-C alleles having the fewest.

Here V drops 7 bases and J drops 5 bases, and the junction holds 7 bases not matched to any gene. CDR1 and CDR2 (WNHNN, SYGVQD) derive from the germline V gene (reference sequence). The CDR3 measures 13 amino acids from cysteine to phenylalanine. The retained sequence is limited to the CDR3, 39 bases, with the frame set at the first base. The cohort was made up of approximately 670 healthy bone marrow donors. At the time of sampling, every cohort member was nominally healthy, though immune exposures that went unrecorded were likely present. The donor was CMV seronegative and belonged to the group of roughly 330 seronegative cohort members. A peripheral blood sample was provided by each donor, and peripheral blood mononuclear cells were used for TCR beta sequencing. The Qiagen DNeasy Blood Extraction Kit was used to extract genomic DNA from the blood cell samples.

This chain is built from TRBV10-1 and TRBJ2-5; 7 bases in between match TRBD1. Sequenced sample: PBMCs. This sequence was found in a woman aged 55 to 70 in good health and CMV-seronegative. The encoded CDR3 is CASNGDSPETQYF. The DNA sequence is given as TGCGCCAGCAACGGGGACAGTCCGGAGACCCAGTACTTC.